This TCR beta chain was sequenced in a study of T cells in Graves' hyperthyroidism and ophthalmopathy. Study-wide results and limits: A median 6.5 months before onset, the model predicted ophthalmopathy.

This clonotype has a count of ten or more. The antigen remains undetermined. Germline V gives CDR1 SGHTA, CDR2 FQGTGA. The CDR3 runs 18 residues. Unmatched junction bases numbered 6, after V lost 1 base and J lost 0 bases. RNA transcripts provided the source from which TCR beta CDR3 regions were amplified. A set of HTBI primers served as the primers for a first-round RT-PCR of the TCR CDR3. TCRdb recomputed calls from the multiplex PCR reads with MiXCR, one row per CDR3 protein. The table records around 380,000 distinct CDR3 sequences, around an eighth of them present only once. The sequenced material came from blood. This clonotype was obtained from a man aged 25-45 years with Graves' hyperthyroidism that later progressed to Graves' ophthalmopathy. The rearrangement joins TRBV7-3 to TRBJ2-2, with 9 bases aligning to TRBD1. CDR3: CASSLRGDRASNTGELFF. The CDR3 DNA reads TGTGCCAGCAGCTTAAGGGGGGACAGGGCGTCGAACACCGGGGAGCTGTTTTTT.